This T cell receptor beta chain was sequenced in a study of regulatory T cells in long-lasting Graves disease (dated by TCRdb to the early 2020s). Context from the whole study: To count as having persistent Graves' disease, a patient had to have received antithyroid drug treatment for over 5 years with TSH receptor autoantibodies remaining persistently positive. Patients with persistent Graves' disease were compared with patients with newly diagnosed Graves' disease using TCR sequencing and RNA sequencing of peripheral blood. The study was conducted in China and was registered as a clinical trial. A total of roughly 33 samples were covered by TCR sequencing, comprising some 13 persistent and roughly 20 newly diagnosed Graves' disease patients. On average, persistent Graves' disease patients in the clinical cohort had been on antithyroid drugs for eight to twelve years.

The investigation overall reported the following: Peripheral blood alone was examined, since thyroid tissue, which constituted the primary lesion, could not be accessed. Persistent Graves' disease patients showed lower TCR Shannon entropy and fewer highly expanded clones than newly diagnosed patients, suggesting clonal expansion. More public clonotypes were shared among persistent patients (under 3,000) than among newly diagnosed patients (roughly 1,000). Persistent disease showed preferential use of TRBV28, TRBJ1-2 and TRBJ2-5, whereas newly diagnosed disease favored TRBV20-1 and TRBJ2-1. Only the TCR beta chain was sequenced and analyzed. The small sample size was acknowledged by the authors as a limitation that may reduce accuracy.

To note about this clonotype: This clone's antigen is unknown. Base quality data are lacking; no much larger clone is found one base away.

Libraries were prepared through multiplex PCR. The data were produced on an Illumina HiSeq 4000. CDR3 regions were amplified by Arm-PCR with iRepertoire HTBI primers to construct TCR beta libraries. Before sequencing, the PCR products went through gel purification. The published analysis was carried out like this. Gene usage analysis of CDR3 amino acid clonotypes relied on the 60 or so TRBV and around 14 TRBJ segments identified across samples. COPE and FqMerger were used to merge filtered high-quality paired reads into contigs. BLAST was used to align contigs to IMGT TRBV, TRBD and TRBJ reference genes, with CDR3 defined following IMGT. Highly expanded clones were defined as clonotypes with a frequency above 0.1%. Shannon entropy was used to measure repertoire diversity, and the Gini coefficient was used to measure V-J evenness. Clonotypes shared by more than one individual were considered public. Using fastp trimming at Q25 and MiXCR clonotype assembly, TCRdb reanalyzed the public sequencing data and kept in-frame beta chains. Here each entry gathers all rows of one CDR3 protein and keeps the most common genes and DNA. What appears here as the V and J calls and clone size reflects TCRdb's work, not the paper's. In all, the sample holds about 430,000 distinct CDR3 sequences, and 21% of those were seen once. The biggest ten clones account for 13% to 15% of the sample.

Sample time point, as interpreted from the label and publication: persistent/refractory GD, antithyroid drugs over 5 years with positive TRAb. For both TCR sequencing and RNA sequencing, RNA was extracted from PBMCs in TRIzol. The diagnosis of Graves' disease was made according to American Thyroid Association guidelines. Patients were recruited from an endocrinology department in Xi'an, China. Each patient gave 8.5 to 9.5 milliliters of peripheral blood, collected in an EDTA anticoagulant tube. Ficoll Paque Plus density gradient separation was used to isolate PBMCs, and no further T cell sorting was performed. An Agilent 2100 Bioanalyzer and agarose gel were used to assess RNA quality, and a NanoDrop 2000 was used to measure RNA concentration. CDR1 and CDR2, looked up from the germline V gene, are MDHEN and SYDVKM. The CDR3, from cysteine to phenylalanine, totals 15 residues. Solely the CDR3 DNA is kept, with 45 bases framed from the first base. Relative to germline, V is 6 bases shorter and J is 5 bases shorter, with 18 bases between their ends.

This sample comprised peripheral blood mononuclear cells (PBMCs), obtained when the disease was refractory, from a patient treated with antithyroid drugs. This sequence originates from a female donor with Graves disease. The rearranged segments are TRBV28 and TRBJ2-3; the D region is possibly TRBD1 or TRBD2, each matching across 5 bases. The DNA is TGTGCCAGCAGCGGAGCGGACAAGACGGTAGATACGCAGTATTTT. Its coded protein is CASSGADKTVDTQYF.